This TCR beta chain appears in the sequencing data of a study of long-term antiretroviral therapy in people with HIV. Every participant with HIV received treatment in the United States. The cryopreserved samples used held about 0.95-10 million PBMC prior to extraction of DNA. Version v3.0 of the immunoSEQ assay was performed at survey level. Profiled with immunoSEQ multiplex PCR; TCRdb holds only in-frame clones, not every one. This sample has some 12,000 clones, with roughly 87% found just once. This CDR3 is 17 amino acids long. Germline CDR1 is GTSNPN and CDR2 is SVGIG (reference sequence). V was clipped by 0 bases and J by 4 bases; unmatched bases: 10.

This TCR came from a man aged 50-59 years with HIV. The specimen comprised unsorted PBMCs, sampled 8.2 years after starting antiretroviral therapy. The gene calls are TRBV30 and TRBJ2-3; 10 bases map to TRBD2. The CDR3 nucleotides read TGTGCCTGGAGTGTACTTCGACTAGCGGGTTCCTCAGATACGCAGTATTTT. Translation gives CAWSVLRLAGSSDTQYF.